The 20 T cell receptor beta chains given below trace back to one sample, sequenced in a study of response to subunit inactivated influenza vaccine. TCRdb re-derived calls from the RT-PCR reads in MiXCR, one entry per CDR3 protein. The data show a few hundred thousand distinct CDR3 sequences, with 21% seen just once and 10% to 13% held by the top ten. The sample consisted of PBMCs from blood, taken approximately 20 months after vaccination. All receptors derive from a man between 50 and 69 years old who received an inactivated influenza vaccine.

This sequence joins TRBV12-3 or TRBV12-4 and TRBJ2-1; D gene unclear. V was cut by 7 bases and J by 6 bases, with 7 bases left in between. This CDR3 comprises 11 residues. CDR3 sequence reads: CASTYSNEQFF. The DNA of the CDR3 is TGTGCCAGCACTTATTCCAATGAGCAGTTCTTC.

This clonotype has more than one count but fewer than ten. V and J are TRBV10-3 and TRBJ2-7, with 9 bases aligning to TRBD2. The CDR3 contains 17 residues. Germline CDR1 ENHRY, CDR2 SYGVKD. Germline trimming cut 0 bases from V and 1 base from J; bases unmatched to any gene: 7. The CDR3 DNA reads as TGTGCCATCAGTGAGTCTCTAGCGGGACCGAAGTCCTACGAGCAGTACTTC. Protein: CAISESLAGPKSYEQYF.

CDR3 sequence: CASRPGLAGRTDTQYF. CDR3 nucleotide sequence: TGTGCCAGCAGGCCGGGACTAGCGGGGCGCACAGATACGCAGTATTTT. The chain uses TRBV12-3 or TRBV12-4 and TRBJ2-3; TRBD2 agrees at 13 bases. Losses at the gene ends were 6 bases for V and 1 base for J; bases not matched to a gene: 4. This CDR3 contains 16 residues.

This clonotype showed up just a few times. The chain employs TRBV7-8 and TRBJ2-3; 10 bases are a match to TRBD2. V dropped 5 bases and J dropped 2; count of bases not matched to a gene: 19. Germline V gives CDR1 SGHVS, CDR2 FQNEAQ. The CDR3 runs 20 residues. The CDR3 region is CASSIPTGGWSGGVTDTQYF. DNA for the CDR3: TGTGCCAGCAGCATACCAACCGGGGGCTGGAGCGGGGGGGTCACAGATACGCAGTATTTT.

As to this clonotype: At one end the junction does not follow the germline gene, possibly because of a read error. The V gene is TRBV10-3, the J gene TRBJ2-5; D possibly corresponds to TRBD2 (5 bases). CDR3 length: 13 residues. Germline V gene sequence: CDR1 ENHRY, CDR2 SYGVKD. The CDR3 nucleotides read TGTGCCACCGCAGAGGGCGTTCAAGAGAGCCAGTACTTC. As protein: CATAEGVQESQYF.

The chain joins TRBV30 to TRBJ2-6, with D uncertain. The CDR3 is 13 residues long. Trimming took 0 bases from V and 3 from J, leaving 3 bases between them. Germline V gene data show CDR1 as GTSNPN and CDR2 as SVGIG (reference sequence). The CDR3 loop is CAWSVRGANVLTF. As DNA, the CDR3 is TGTGCCTGGAGTGTACGTGGGGCCAACGTCCTGACTTTC.

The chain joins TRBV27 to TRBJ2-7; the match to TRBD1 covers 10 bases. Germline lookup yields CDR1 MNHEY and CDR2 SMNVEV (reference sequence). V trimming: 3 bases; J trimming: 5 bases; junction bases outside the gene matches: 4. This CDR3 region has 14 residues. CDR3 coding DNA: TGTGCCAGCAGTTTCTCGACAGGGGGCGACGAGCAGTACTTC. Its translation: CASSFSTGGDEQYF.

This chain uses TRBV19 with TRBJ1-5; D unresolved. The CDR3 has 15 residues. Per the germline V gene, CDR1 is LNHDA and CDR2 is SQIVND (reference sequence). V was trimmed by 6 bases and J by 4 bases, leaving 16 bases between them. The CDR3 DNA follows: TGTGCCAGTAGACCTCTCCCACTAGAGAATCAGCCCCAGCATTTT. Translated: CASRPLPLENQPQHF. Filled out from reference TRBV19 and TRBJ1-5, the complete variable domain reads DGGITQSPKYLFRKEGQNVTLSCEQNLNHDAMYWYRQDPGQGLRLIYYSQIVNDFQKGDIAEGYSVSREKKESFPLTVTSAQKNPTAFYLCASRPLPLENQPQHFGDGTRLSIL.

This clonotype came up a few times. The CDR3, as DNA: TGTGCCAGCAGCTCCGGACTGCAGAACTATGGCTACACCTTC. Its translation is CASSSGLQNYGYTF. The J gene is TRBJ1-2, the V gene TRBV7-2; no reliable D call. Between the trimmed V and J ends, which lost 4 bases and 2 bases, there was a span of 11 bases. Germline V gene data show CDR1 as SGHTA and CDR2 as FQGNSA. This CDR3 is 14 amino acids long.

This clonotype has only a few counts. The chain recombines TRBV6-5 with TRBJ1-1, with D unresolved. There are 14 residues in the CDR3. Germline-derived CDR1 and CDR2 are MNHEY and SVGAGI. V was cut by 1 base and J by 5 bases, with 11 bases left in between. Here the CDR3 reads CASSYFLGGTEAFF. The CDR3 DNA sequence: TGTGCCAGCAGTTACTTTCTGGGTGGAACTGAAGCTTTCTTT.

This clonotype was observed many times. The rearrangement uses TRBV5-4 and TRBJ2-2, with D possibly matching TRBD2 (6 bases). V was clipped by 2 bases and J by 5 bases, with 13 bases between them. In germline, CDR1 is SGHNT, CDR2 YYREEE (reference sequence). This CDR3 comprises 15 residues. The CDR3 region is CASSFGGRRTGELFF. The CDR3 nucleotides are TGTGCCAGCAGCTTTGGAGGGAGGCGTACCGGGGAGCTGTTTTTT.

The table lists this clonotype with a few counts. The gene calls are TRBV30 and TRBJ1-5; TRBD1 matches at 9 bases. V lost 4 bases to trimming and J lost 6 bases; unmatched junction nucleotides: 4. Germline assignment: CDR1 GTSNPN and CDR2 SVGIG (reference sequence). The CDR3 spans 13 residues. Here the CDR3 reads CAWTGTGIQPQHF. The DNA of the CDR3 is TGTGCCTGGACAGGGACAGGGATTCAGCCCCAGCATTTT.

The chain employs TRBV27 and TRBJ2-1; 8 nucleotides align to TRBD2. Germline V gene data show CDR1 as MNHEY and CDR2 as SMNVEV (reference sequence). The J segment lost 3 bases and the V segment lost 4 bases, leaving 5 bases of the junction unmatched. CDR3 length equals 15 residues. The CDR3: CASSSRRGGYNEQFF. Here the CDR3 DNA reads TGTGCCAGCAGTTCCCGACGGGGGGGCTACAATGAGCAGTTCTTC.

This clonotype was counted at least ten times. The CDR3 bases are TGTGCCAGCAGCTCTTCGACTGGTGGGGGAATGAACACTGAAGCTTTCTTT. Translating gives CASSSSTGGGMNTEAFF. The chain couples TRBV6-2 or TRBV6-3 to TRBJ1-1; possibly TRBD1 for D (5 bases). This CDR3 is 17 amino acids long. Per the germline V gene, CDR1 is MNHEY and CDR2 is SVGEGT. Trimming left V 6 bases short and J 0 bases short, with 20 bases between.

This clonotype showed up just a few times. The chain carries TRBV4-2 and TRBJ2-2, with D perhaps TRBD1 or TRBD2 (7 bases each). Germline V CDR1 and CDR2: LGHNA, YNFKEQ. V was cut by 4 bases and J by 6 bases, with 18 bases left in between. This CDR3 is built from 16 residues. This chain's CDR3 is CASSPSRGGGAGELFF. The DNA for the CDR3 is TGTGCCAGCAGCCCCTCCAGGGGGGGAGGGGCCGGGGAGCTGTTTTTT.

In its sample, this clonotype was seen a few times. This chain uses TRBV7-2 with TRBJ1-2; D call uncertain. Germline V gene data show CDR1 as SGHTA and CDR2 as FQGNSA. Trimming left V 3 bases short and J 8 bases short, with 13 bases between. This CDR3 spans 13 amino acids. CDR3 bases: TGTGCCAGCAGCTTCTTGGTGGATGGCGGCTACACCTTC. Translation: CASSFLVDGGYTF.

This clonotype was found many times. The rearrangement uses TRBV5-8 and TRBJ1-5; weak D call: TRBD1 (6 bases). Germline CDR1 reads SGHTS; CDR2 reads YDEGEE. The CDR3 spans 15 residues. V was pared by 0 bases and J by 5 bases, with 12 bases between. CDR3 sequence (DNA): TGTGCCAGCAGCTTGGATTTTGGGGGCCATCAGCCCCAGCATTTT. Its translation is CASSLDFGGHQPQHF.

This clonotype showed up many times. The CDR3 is CASSPSGSGNTIYF. CDR3 DNA: TGTGCCAGCTCACCGTCCGGGAGTGGAAACACCATATATTTT. This chain links TRBV18 with TRBJ1-3; D is undetermined. V was shortened by 3 bases and J by 3 bases, with 9 bases between the two germline ends. Per the germline V gene, CDR1 is KGHSH and CDR2 is LQKENI. CDR3 length: 14 residues. Together with reference TRBV18 and TRBJ1-3, the CDR3 gives the full variable domain: NAGVMQNPRHLVRRRGQEARLRCSPMKGHSHVYWYRQLPEEGLKFMVYLQKENIIDESGMPKERFSAEFPKEGPSILRIQQVVRGDSAAYFCASSPSGSGNTIYFGEGSWLTVV.

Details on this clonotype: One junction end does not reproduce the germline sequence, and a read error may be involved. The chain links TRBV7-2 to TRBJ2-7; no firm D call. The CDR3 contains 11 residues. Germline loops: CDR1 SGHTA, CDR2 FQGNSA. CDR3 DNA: TGTGCCAGCAGCGAAAAGTACGAGCAGCACTTC. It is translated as CASSEKYEQHF.

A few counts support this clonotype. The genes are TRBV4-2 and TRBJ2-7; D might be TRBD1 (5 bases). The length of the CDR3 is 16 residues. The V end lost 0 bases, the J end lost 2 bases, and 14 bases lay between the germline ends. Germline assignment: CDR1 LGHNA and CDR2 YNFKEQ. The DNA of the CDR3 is TGTGCCAGCAGCCAAGAGTCAGGGATGGCAACCTACGAGCAGTACTTC. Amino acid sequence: CASSQESGMATYEQYF.